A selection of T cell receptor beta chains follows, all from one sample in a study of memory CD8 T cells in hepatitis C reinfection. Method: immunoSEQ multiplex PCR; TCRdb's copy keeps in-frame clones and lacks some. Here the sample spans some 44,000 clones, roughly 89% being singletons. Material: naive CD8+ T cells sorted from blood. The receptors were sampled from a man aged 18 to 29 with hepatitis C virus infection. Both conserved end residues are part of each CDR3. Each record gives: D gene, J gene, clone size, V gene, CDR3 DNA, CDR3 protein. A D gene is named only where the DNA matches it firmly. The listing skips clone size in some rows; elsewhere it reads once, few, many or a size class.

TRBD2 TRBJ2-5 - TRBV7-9 TGTGCCAGCAGCAGGGGACTAGCGGCACAAGAGACCCAGTACTTC CASSRGLAAQETQYF
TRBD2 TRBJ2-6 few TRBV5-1 TGCGCCAGCAGCTTGGTGATAGCGGGAGTTAACTCTGGGGCCAACGTCCTGACTTTC CASSLVIAGVNSGANVLTF
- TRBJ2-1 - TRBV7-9 TGTGCCAGCAGCTTAGCGGAGGTGGGAATAGGCGAGCAGTTCTTC CASSLAEVGIGEQFF
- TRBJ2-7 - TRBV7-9 TGTGCCAGCAGCCCTACTAGGGTCTACGAGCAGTACTTC CASSPTRVYEQYF
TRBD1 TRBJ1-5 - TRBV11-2 TGTGCCAGCAGCTTAGGAGTGACAGGGTACAATCAGCCCCAGCATTTT CASSLGVTGYNQPQHF
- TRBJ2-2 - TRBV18 TGTGCCAGCTCACCACCCGCAGGGCGGGAACTTCCTCAGGTTGCGACCGGGGAGCTGTTTTTT CASSPPAGRELPQVATGELFF
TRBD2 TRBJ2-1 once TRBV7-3 TGTGCCAGCAGCCCACTAGCGGGAGCTAGTAATGAGCAGTTCTTC CASSPLAGASNEQFF
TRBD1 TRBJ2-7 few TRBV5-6 TGTGCCAGCAGCTTGGGCCCGGGACAGGTGGAGCAGTACTTC CASSLGPGQVEQYF
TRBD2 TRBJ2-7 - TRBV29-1 TGCAGCGTTGAAGAGGGACTAGCGGGAGGCTACGAGCAGTACTTC CSVEEGLAGGYEQYF
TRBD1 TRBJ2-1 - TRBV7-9 TGTGCCAGCAGCTCCTCCCTCTCGACAGGGACCGACAATGAGCAGTTCTTC CASSSSLSTGTDNEQFF
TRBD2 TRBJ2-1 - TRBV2 TGTGCCAGCTGGGTAGCGGGATACTCCTACAATGAGCAGTTCTTC CASWVAGYSYNEQFF
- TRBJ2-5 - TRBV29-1 TGCAGCGTTGAGAGTTCCGAGACCCAGTACTTC CSVESSETQYF
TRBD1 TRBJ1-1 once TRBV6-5 TGTGCCAGCACCCTGGGACAGGGAGCTTTCTTT CASTLGQGAFF
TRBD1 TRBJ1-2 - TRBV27 TGTGCCAGCAGTTTACGGGAAACAGGGGTTGGCTACACCTTC CASSLRETGVGYTF
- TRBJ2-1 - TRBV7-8 TGTGCCAGCAGCTATTGGACAAGCGGGGAGCAGTTCTTC CASSYWTSGEQFF
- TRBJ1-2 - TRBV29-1 TGCAGCGTTGGCGGGACGGGGCGGGGAGTGGATGGCTACACCTTC CSVGGTGRGVDGYTF
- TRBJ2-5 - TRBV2 TGTGCCAGCAGTGATGGTGCTCGCGTTCAAGAGACCCAGTACTTC CASSDGARVQETQYF
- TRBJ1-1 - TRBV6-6 TGTGCCAGCAGAACCGGGACAGAAGCTTTCTTT CASRTGTEAFF
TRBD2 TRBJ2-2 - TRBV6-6 TGTGCCAGCAGGCTAACTAGCGGGGGGCTCACCGGGGAGCTGTTTTTT CASRLTSGGLTGELFF
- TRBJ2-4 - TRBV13 TGTGCCAGCAGCTTAGGCGTAGCCAAAAACATTCAGTACTTC CASSLGVAKNIQYF
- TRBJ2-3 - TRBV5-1 TGCGCCAGCAGCTTGGTAGGGGTGGATACGCAGTATTTT CASSLVGVDTQYF
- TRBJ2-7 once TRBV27 TGTGCGGCGGGCCCCTCCTACGAGCAGTACTTC CAAGPSYEQYF
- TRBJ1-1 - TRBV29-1 TGCAGCGTTGTAGCGGGCTATGCTTTCTTT CSVVAGYAFF
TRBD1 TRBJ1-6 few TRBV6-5 TGTGCCAGCAGCTTGACAGGGGCTGGGAATTCACCCCTCCACTTT CASSLTGAGNSPLHF
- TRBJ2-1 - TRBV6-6 TGTGCCAGCAGTTATACAGGGAGCTCCTACAATGAGCAGTTCTTC CASSYTGSSYNEQFF
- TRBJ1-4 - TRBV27 TGTGCCAGCAGTTCCTCCGGGACAAGGAATGAAAAACTGTTTTTT CASSSSGTRNEKLFF
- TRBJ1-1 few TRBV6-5 TGTGCCACCAGCGCGGGAATGAACACTGAAGCTTTCTTT CATSAGMNTEAFF
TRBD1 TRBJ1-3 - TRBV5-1 TGCGCCAGCAGCTTGGGTTGGGACAGCTCTGGAAACACCATATATTTT CASSLGWDSSGNTIYF
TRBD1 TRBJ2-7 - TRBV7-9 TGTGCCAGCAGCTTAGGGGACAGGGGGCTAAGCTCATACGAGCAGTACTTC CASSLGDRGLSSYEQYF
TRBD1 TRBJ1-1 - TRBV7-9 TGTGCCAGCAGCTGGACAGGGTTCAACACTGAAGCTTTCTTT CASSWTGFNTEAFF
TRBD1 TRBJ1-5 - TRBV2 TGTGCCAGCAGTGAGGGACAGGGCAATCAGCCCCAGCATTTT CASSEGQGNQPQHF
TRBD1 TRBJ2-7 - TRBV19 TGTGCCAGTAGTAAAGACAGGGGGGCCTCCTACGAGCAGTACTTC CASSKDRGASYEQYF
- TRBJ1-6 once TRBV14 TGTGCCAGCAGCCAAGGGCAGGGCTCAAATTCACCCCTCCACTTT CASSQGQGSNSPLHF
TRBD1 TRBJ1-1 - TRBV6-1 TGTGCCACCACAGGGGGCACTGAAGCTTTCTTT CATTGGTEAFF
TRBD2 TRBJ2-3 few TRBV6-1 TGTGCCAGCAGTGGGGCTAGCGGGGGGTCAGATACGCAGTATTTT CASSGASGGSDTQYF
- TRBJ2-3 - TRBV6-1 TGTGCCAGCAGTGACCCCCCGGCGGCAAGCACAGATACGCAGTATTTT CASSDPPAASTDTQYF
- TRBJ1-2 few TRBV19 TGTGCCAGTAGTATCCTTGGACAGATTGACTATGGCTACACCTTC CASSILGQIDYGYTF
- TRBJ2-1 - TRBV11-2 TGTGCCAGCAGCTTGGAAGCCGAGACAGGAATCAATGAGCAGTTCTTC CASSLEAETGINEQFF
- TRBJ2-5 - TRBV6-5 TGTGCCAGCAGCCGAGGGTACGGAGAGACCCAGTACTTC CASSRGYGETQYF
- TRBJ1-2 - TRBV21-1 TGTGCCAAGCAGGGGGGGGGACAGGGGGTACAATTCTATGGCTACACCTTC CAKQGGGQGVQFYGYTF
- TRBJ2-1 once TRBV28 TGTGCCAGCAGTTTCGCAGCGAGGCAGTTCTTC CASSFAARQFF
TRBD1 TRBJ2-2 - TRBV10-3 TGTGCCATCAGTGACACAGGGGGCTGGGACACCGGGGAGCTGTTTTTT CAISDTGGWDTGELFF
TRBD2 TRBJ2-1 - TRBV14 TGTGCCAGCAGCCCCGACAAGGGACTAGCGCTCAATGAGCAGTTCTTC CASSPDKGLALNEQFF
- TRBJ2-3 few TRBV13 TGTGCCAGCAGCCCCAGGGGCACAGATACGCAGTATTTT CASSPRGTDTQYF
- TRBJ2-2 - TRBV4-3 TGCGCCAGCAGCCAAGACCGGGGCACCGGGGAGCTGTTTTTT CASSQDRGTGELFF
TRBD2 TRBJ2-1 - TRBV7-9 TGTGCCAGCAGCTTAGCGCGGGGGGGGCTCAATGAGCAGTTCTTC CASSLARGGLNEQFF
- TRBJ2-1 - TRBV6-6 TGTGCCAGCAGTCATCTACTAGAGAGGGACAATGAGCAGTTCTTC CASSHLLERDNEQFF
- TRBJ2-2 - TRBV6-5 TGTGCCAGCCAGGGGTCATCCGGGGAGCTGTTTTTT CASQGSSGELFF
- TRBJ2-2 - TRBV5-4 TGTGCCAGCAGCTTGGGATTTGGAGCCGGGGAGCTGTCTTTT CASSLGFGAGELSF
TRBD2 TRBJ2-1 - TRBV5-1 TGCGCCAGCAGCTTGACCTCTAGCGGGAGGATCCCCTACAATGAGCAGTTCTTC CASSLTSSGRIPYNEQFF
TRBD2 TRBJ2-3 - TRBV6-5 TGTGCCAGCAGTTACTGGACTGGGGGGGCAGATACGCAGTATTTT CASSYWTGGADTQYF
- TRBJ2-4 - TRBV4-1 TGCGCCAGCAGCCGGGTCGAAGGGGTCCTAAACATTCAGTACTTC CASSRVEGVLNIQYF
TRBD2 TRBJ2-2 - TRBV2 TGTGCCAGCAGTGAAGTTGCGAGCGGGGGGCCAAGTAGTCGGACTGGGGAGCTGTTTTTT CASSEVASGGPSSRTGELFF
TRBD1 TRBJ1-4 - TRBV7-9 TGTGCCAGCAGCTTCGGGACAGGGGACGGGGAAAAACTGTTTTTT CASSFGTGDGEKLFF
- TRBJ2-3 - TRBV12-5 TGTGCTAGTGGTTTTAAAGGAGGGATCCCAGAAGATACGCAGTATTTT CASGFKGGIPEDTQYF